The clone carrying this T cell receptor (beta chain) was detected ten times or more. Its antigen remains unidentified. TCRdb analysed the reads with MiXCR anew, one entry per CDR3 protein. Here the sample spans more than 400,000 distinct CDR3 sequences, around a quarter being singletons. V lost 3 bases and J lost 0, with 8 bases in between. From germline, CDR1 is SEHNR and CDR2 FQNEAQ (reference sequence). The CDR3 covers 14 residues. The sample belongs to a study of T cell repertoires in cytomegalovirus infection. Overall study context: It was the public TCR beta signatures that indicated both CMV infection and matching HLA type.

Overall study results and limits: Adding up the frequency of public TCR beta families identified people who carried CMV plus the relevant HLA. HLA-C-restricted CMV clonotypes gave the most frequent clonotype in two of eight donors.

Sequenced input: PBMCs. The origin of this receptor is a human donor in good health (CMV status not recorded). Some clones in this sample may be carry-over from other donors' samples. This sequence joins TRBV7-9 and TRBJ1-1; D remains unclear. CDR3 sequence: CASSFGTLNTEAFF. In DNA form, the CDR3 reads TGTGCCAGCAGCTTCGGCACCCTGAACACTGAAGCTTTCTTT.